These 29 T cell receptor beta chains share one sample of origin, sequenced in a study of cytomegalovirus exposure and HLA in healthy donors. Repertoires were generated with immunoSEQ multiplex PCR, while TCRdb's copy carries only in-frame clones and drops some. The repertoire holds about 170,000 clones, approximately 96% seen once, with roughly 0.83% in the top ten. The sequencing sample was made of PBMCs. These receptors were collected from a young woman in good health and CMV-seronegative.

Comment on this clone: Within the sample, other DNA sequences also encode this same CDR3. The J gene is TRBJ1-2, the V gene TRBV18, with 9 bases lining up with TRBD1. This CDR3 has 15 amino acids. CDR1 is KGHSH and CDR2 is LQKENI in the germline V gene. Trimming took 3 bases from V and 3 from J; bases not matched to a gene: 5. The DNA of the CDR3 is TGTGCCAGCTCACCTTCACAGGGGGCCGACTATGGCTACACCTTC. Its protein is CASSPSQGADYGYTF.

This chain joins TRBV7-8 and TRBJ1-5; perhaps TRBD1 as D (5 bases). The V and J ends lost 3 bases and 6 bases respectively, with 9 bases between them. The CDR3 is 13 residues long. The germline V gene has CDR1 SGHVS and CDR2 FQNEAQ. The CDR3 coding sequence is TGTGCCAGCAGCTTGGGAGGGGCTCAGCCCCAGCATTTT. Protein sequence: CASSLGGAQPQHF.

The rearrangement joins TRBV29-1 to TRBJ2-3, with 7 bases that match TRBD2. The CDR3 runs to 14 residues. The ends lost 2 bases at V and 3 bases at J; junction bases unmatched: 5. The germline V gene encodes CDR1 SQVTM and CDR2 ANQGSEA. The CDR3 DNA follows: TGCAGCGTTGAATCCGGGGGGAAAACAGATACGCAGTATTTT. This encodes CSVESGGKTDTQYF.

The chain joins TRBV27 to TRBJ2-3; TRBD2 agrees at 10 bases. V shed 3 bases, J shed 4 bases, and the junction held 4 bases outside the gene matches. CDR3 length equals 15 residues. Germline-derived CDR1 and CDR2 are MNHEY and SMNVEV (reference sequence). CDR3 sequence: CASSFLAGVADTQYF. CDR3 coding DNA: TGTGCCAGCAGTTTTCTAGCGGGGGTCGCAGATACGCAGTATTTT.

V and J are TRBV5-1 and TRBJ2-2, with D tentatively TRBD2 (6 bases). The CDR3 totals 19 residues. Germline V gives CDR1 SGHRS, CDR2 YFSETQ. V was clipped by 4 bases and J by 1 base, with 23 bases between them. The chain's CDR3 is CASSGSRIWVAVNTGELFF. The CDR3 DNA reads TGCGCCAGCAGCGGATCTCGGATTTGGGTAGCGGTGAACACCGGGGAGCTGTTTTTT.

The CDR3 loop reads CASSSVGGVGSYEQYF. DNA of the CDR3: TGTGCCAGCAGTTCCGTTGGGGGGGTTGGCTCCTACGAGCAGTACTTC. The chain is built from TRBV6-5 and TRBJ2-7; 7 bases match TRBD2. CDR1 and CDR2 (germline): MNHEY, SVGAGI. With 4 bases clipped from V and 0 bases from J, the junction kept 9 bases outside the gene matches. CDR3 size: 16 residues.

The rearrangement joins TRBV10-3 to TRBJ1-5; the D is unclear. Germline CDR1 ENHRY, CDR2 SYGVKD. The CDR3 contains 14 residues. The V and J ends lost 0 bases and 3 bases respectively, with 6 bases between them. CDR3 in amino acids: CAISESQNNQPQHF. Here the CDR3 DNA reads TGTGCCATCAGTGAGTCACAGAACAATCAGCCCCAGCATTTT.

The J gene is TRBJ2-7, the V gene TRBV2; D is perhaps TRBD1 (5 bases). Germline V lookup: CDR1 SNHLY, CDR2 FYNNEI. The CDR3 runs to 12 residues. The V and J ends lost 6 bases and 4 bases respectively, with 10 bases between them. The CDR3 here is CASRTEMYEQYF. CDR3 DNA sequence: TGTGCCAGCAGGACAGAGATGTACGAGCAGTACTTC.

J is TRBJ2-7 and V is TRBV7-8; TRBD1 is a possible D gene (5 bases). V lost 4 bases to trimming and J lost 2 bases, with 18 bases between them. Germline V gives CDR1 SGHVS, CDR2 FQNEAQ. The CDR3 has 16 amino acids. In DNA form, the CDR3 reads TGTGCCAGCAGCTGGCCAGGGCCGCCGACCGCCTACGAGCAGTACTTC. As protein: CASSWPGPPTAYEQYF. Based on the CDR3 plus reference TRBV7-8 and TRBJ2-7, the full variable domain is GAGVSQSPRYKVAKRGQDVALRCDPISGHVSLFWYQQALGQGPEFLTYFQNEAQLDKSGLPSDRFFAERPEGSVSTLKIQRTQQEDSAVYLCASSWPGPPTAYEQYFGPGTRLTVT.

V gene TRBV2 combines with J gene TRBJ1-2, with TRBD1 as a possible D gene (6 bases). The V end was cut by 6 bases, the J end by 7 bases, with 15 bases between. Germline V lookup: CDR1 SNHLY, CDR2 FYNNEI. The length of the CDR3 is 13 residues. The CDR3 bases are TGTGCCAGCAGGGCCGGGACATTGGGTGGCTACACCTTC. Its translation: CASRAGTLGGYTF.

V and J are TRBV25-1 and TRBJ2-7, with 11 positions matching TRBD2. Per the germline V gene, CDR1 is MGHDK and CDR2 is SYGVNS. V lost 4 bases and J lost 3; bases outside the gene matches: 11. This CDR3 comprises 17 residues. The CDR3 region has the DNA TGTGCCAGCAGTGCATACCCCGGGACTAGCGGCCTCTACGAGCAGTACTTC. Translated: CASSAYPGTSGLYEQYF.

This chain links TRBV27 with TRBJ1-3; 8 nucleotides align to TRBD1. Trimming cost V 3 bases and J 0 bases; bases outside gene matches: 4. The CDR3 covers 16 residues. Per germline, CDR1 MNHEY and CDR2 SMNVEV (reference sequence). The CDR3 DNA is TGTGCCAGCAGTTTGGCCGGACAGGGCTCTGGAAACACCATATATTTT. This gives the protein CASSLAGQGSGNTIYF.

The rearrangement links TRBV7-8 to TRBJ2-1; TRBD2 matches 10 bases. Trimming removed 5 bases from V and 8 bases from J; junction bases left unmatched: 12. Germline values: CDR1 SGHVS, CDR2 FQNEAQ. The CDR3 spans 16 residues. The CDR3 loop is CASSRQAGGPGHEQFF. CDR3 sequence (DNA): TGTGCCAGCAGCCGACAAGCGGGGGGGCCTGGGCATGAGCAGTTCTTC.

The chain has TRBV27 and TRBJ2-7; 7 bases match TRBD1. This CDR3 is 12 amino acids long. The germline gives CDR1 MNHEY, CDR2 SMNVEV (reference sequence). V lost 8 bases to trimming and J lost 5 bases; unmatched junction nucleotides: 6. The CDR3 sequence: CASRPTGNEQYF. CDR3 nucleotides: TGTGCCAGCCGCCCGACAGGGAACGAGCAGTACTTC.

The rearrangement joins TRBV10-3 to TRBJ2-3, with D perhaps matching TRBD1 (6 bases). Germline V gene lookup returns CDR1 ENHRY and CDR2 SYGVKD. V lost 4 bases and J lost 1, with 15 bases in between. This CDR3 contains 16 residues. The CDR3 spells CAISGSGGVGTDTQYF. CDR3 DNA sequence: TGTGCCATCAGTGGTTCTGGGGGCGTTGGCACAGATACGCAGTATTTT.

The genes are TRBV11-2 and TRBJ2-5, with TRBD2 matching over 11 bases. The germline V gene encodes CDR1 SGHAT and CDR2 FQNNGV. J lost 1 base, V lost 1 base, and 2 bases had no gene match. The length of the CDR3 is 16 residues. The CDR3 bases are TGTGCCAGCAGCTTAGGTCTAGCGGGGGGCCAAGAGACCCAGTACTTC. Translation: CASSLGLAGGQETQYF.

The chain joins TRBV30 to TRBJ2-7; 13 bases are a match to TRBD2. This CDR3 has 15 amino acids. Unmatched junction bases numbered 9, after V lost 5 bases and J lost 5 bases. Germline assignment: CDR1 GTSNPN and CDR2 SVGIG (reference sequence). The CDR3 protein is CAWPQRTSGGHEQYF. CDR3 in DNA: TGTGCCTGGCCTCAACGGACTAGCGGGGGTCACGAGCAGTACTTC. Full variable domain (remainder filled in from reference TRBV30 and TRBJ2-7): SQTIHQWPATLVQPVGSPLSLECTVEGTSNPNLYWYRQAAGRGLQLLFYSVGIGQISSEVPQNLSASRPQDRQFILSSKKLLLSDSGFYLCAWPQRTSGGHEQYFGPGTRLTVT.

V gene TRBV29-1 combines with J gene TRBJ2-7; 10 bases align to TRBD2. Germline CDR1 is SQVTM and CDR2 is ANQGSEA. CDR3 length: 17 amino acids. V lost 2 bases, J lost 0 bases, and 10 bases stayed unmatched. The chain's CDR3 is CSVERPSGGLSSYEQYF. The CDR3 DNA reads as TGCAGCGTTGAACGCCCTAGCGGGGGCCTTAGCTCCTACGAGCAGTACTTC.

The chain couples TRBV2 to TRBJ2-1; TRBD1 agrees at 7 bases. In germline, CDR1 is SNHLY, CDR2 FYNNEI. V lost 11 bases, J lost 7 bases, and 14 bases stayed unmatched. This CDR3 comprises 14 residues. CDR3 sequence reads: CAVERQGSRNEQFF. The CDR3 nucleotides are TGTGCCGTCGAGCGACAGGGTTCCCGAAATGAGCAGTTCTTC.

This clone occurred once. V usage is TRBV7-9 and J usage is TRBJ2-1; D remains ambiguous. The V and J ends lost 3 bases and 3 bases respectively, with 3 bases between them. The CDR3 has 12 residues. CDR1 is SEHNR and CDR2 is FQNEAQ in the germline V gene (reference sequence). CDR3 in amino acids: CASSFSYNEQFF. The CDR3 region has the DNA TGTGCCAGCAGCTTCAGCTACAATGAGCAGTTCTTC.

The rearrangement joins TRBV6-5 to TRBJ1-1, with TRBD1 as a possible D gene (5 bases). Trimming stripped 0 bases from V and 5 bases from J, with 10 bases between. Germline loops: CDR1 MNHEY, CDR2 SVGAGI. This CDR3 has 14 residues. CDR3 DNA sequence: TGTGCCAGCAGTTACTCTAGGGGTAGGACTGAAGCTTTCTTT. Its protein is CASSYSRGRTEAFF.

The chain recombines TRBV27 with TRBJ2-2; TRBD2 agrees at 7 bases. Germline assignment: CDR1 MNHEY and CDR2 SMNVEV (reference sequence). The V and J ends lost 4 bases and 1 base, in that order; junction bases with no gene match: 9. The CDR3 is 17 residues long. CDR3 loop: CASSWGGGGGNTGELFF. The CDR3 DNA reads TGTGCCAGCAGTTGGGGCGGCGGGGGAGGGAACACCGGGGAGCTGTTTTTT.

This clone was detected only once. This chain connects TRBV29-1 to TRBJ2-5; D is undetermined. Trimming shortened V by 0 bases and J by 3 bases, and 20 bases separated the two germline ends. Per the germline V gene, CDR1 is SQVTM and CDR2 is ANQGSEA. This CDR3 has 17 residues. CDR3: CSVEDPLDIEIEETQYF. CDR3 nucleotide sequence: TGCAGCGTTGAAGATCCCTTAGACATTGAGATTGAAGAGACCCAGTACTTC.

The CDR3 bases are TGTGCCAGCGGACAGTACTATGGCTACACCTTC. It specifies CASGQYYGYTF. The rearrangement uses TRBV27 and TRBJ1-2, with D perhaps TRBD1 (6 bases). With 8 bases removed from V and 3 bases from J, the gap between germline ends came to 7 bases. The CDR3 has 11 amino acids. From germline, CDR1 is MNHEY and CDR2 SMNVEV (reference sequence).

The CDR3 here is CASSLGGTGTYYGYTF. The CDR3 DNA follows: TGTGCCAGCAGCTTAGGGGGGACAGGAACCTACTATGGCTACACCTTC. The chain joins TRBV7-9 to TRBJ1-2; 8 bases line up with TRBD1. Germline V gene data show CDR1 as SEHNR and CDR2 as FQNEAQ (reference sequence). CDR3 length: 16 amino acids. The V gene end was trimmed by 1 base and the J gene end by 3 bases; junction bases not matched to a gene: 7.

The J gene is TRBJ1-6, the V gene TRBV6-1; no clear D gene. Between the trimmed V and J ends, which lost 4 bases and 0 bases, there was a span of 7 bases. Germline V gene sequence: CDR1 MNHNS, CDR2 SASEGT. The CDR3 length is 15 residues. Here the CDR3 reads CASSASSSYNSPLHF. The CDR3 DNA reads TGTGCCAGCAGTGCGAGTAGCTCCTATAATTCACCCCTCCACTTT.

The chain recombines TRBV5-1 with TRBJ2-5, with 8 bases fitting TRBD1. There are 17 residues in the CDR3. Trimming cost V 0 bases and J 1 base; bases outside gene matches: 8. Germline-derived CDR1 and CDR2 are SGHRS and YFSETQ. The DNA for the CDR3 is TGCGCCAGCAGCTTGGTGGTGGGAACAGGGGGCCAAGAGACCCAGTACTTC. Translation gives CASSLVVGTGGQETQYF.

The rearrangement joins TRBV7-3 to TRBJ2-3; TRBD2 is a possible D gene (5 bases). The germline V gene encodes CDR1 SGHTA and CDR2 FQGTGA. CDR3 length equals 13 residues. V was trimmed by 1 base and J by 4 bases, leaving 6 bases between them. The CDR3 DNA reads as TGTGCCAGCAGCTTAAACGGGGCAGATACGCAGTATTTT. The encoded protein is CASSLNGADTQYF.

This chain connects TRBV15 to TRBJ2-7; 8 bases are shared with TRBD1. Losses at the gene ends were 5 bases for V and 3 bases for J; bases not matched to a gene: 3. Germline V gives CDR1 LNHNV, CDR2 YYDKDF (reference sequence). The CDR3 has 13 residues. The CDR3 loop reads CATSVDRGYEQYF. CDR3 bases: TGTGCCACCAGCGTCGACAGGGGCTACGAGCAGTACTTC.